Below, one TCR beta chain is given with its context. Its antigen is not known. The same CDR3 also results from other DNA sequences found in this sample. Alopecia areata patients had lesional scalp punch biopsies and peripheral blood taken from them. These data come from a study of CD8+ T cells in alopecia areata. Across the whole study: Twice daily, treated patients received 5 to 10 mg of oral tofacitinib. Dosing with tofacitinib proceeded for 6 to 18 months, followed by 6 months off drug. General study results and limits: Normal scalp had lower clonality than lesional scalp, with alopecia totalis/universalis lesions showing this most strongly.

Reverse transcribed after extraction, RNA yielded cDNA as the sequencing template. Sequencing was performed with immunoSEQ multiplex PCR; in TCRdb, only in-frame clones are kept and a portion is missing. Among around 250,000 clones listed, under 80% were seen once. Looked up from germline, CDR1 is SNHLY and CDR2 is FYNNEI. V lost 2 bases and J 3 bases, leaving 4 bases between the germline ends. The CDR3 contains 12 residues. The sequence derives from a human donor with alopecia areata. The gene calls are TRBV2 and TRBJ2-5; D is undetermined. The specimen comprised CD4+ T cells sorted from blood, sampled at week 0. Here the CDR3 reads CASSEQEETQYF. The CDR3 nucleotides read TGTGCCAGCAGTGAACAAGAAGAGACCCAGTACTTC. Combining the CDR3 with reference TRBV2 and TRBJ2-5 gives the whole variable domain EPEVTQTPSHQVTQMGQEVILRCVPISNHLYFYWYRQILGQKVEFLVSFYNNEISEKSEIFDDQFSVERPDGSNFTLKIRSTKLEDSAMYFCASSEQEETQYFGPGTRLLVL.